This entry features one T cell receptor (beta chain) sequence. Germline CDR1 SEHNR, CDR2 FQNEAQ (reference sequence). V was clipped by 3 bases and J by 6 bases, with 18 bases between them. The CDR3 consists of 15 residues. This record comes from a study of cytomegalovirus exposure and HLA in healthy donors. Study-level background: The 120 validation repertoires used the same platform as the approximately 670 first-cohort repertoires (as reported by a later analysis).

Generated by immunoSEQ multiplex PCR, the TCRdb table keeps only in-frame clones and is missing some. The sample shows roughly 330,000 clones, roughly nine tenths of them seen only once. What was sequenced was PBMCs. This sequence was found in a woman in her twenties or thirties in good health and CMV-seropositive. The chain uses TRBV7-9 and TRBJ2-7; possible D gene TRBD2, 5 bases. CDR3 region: CASSFPIPAGSEQYF. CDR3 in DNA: TGTGCCAGCAGCTTCCCGATCCCCGCGGGTTCCGAGCAGTACTTC.